This T cell receptor (beta chain) is drawn from a study of spatial heterogeneity in lung cancer. About the study: Raw sequencing reads included, on average, more than eight appearances of each unique TCR and UMI combination. Study outcomes and limitations: Tumor TCRs that were ubiquitous and expanded showed up in blood more at resection than follow-up.

On this clonotype itself: As yet, its antigen is unknown.

Documented time point: sample taken at primary tumor resection. Unsorted whole RNA from tumor, nontumor lung or frozen PBMC underwent sequencing. Samples were donated by 72 untreated early-stage non-small cell lung cancer patients. From the 5' RACE reads, TCRdb called clonotypes with MiXCR, one entry per CDR3 protein. In the table there are approximately 81,000 distinct CDR3 sequences, around 12% of which are singletons. The CDR3 is 13 amino acids. Trimming removed 6 bases from V and 4 bases from J; junction bases left unmatched: 0. CDR1 is MNHEY, CDR2 SVGAGI, per germline. The sample was PBMCs, taken at surgery. The receptor was derived from a male donor with early-stage non-small cell lung cancer. This sequence joins TRBV6-5 and TRBJ1-5; 10 bases are shared with TRBD1. CDR3 in DNA: TGTGCCAGCAGGGGACAGGGGAATCAGCCCCAGCATTTT. Translating it yields CASRGQGNQPQHF.